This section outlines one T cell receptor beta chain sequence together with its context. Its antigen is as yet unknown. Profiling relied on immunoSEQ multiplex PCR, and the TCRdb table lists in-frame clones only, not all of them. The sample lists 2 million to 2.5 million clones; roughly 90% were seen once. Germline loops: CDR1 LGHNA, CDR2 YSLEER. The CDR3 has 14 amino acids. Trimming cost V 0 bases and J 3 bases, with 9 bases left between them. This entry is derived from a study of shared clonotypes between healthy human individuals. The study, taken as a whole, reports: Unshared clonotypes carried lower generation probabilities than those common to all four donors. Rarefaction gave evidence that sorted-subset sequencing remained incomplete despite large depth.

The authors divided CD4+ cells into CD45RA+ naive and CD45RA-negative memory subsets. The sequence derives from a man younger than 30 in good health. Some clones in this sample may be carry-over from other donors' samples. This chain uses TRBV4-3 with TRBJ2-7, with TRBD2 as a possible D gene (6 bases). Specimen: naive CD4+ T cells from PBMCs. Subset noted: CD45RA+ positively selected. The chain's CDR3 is CASSQEPGLYEQYF. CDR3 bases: TGCGCCAGCAGCCAAGAGCCGGGACTCTACGAGCAGTACTTC.